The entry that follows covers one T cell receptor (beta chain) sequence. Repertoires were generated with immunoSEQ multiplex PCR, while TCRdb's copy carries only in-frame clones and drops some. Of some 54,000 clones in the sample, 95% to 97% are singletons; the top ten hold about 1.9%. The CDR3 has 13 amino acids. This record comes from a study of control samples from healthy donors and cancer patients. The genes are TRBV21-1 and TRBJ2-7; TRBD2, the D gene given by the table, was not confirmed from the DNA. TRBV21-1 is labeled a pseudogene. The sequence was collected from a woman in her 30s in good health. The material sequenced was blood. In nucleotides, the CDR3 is TGTGCCAGCAGCAACCCCGGTTTTGGCGAGCAGTACTTC. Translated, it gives CASSNPGFGEQYF.